The rows below give T cell receptor beta chains drawn from one sample of a study of T cells in Graves' hyperthyroidism and ophthalmopathy. TCRdb reprocessed the multiplex PCR reads via MiXCR and lists one record per CDR3 protein. The data hold some 300,000 distinct CDR3 sequences, with roughly 20% observed a single time. The sample consisted of blood. The receptor source for this set is a man aged 50 or older with Graves' ophthalmopathy. The CDR3 runs from the conserved cysteine through the conserved F or W. The D gene is left open where the match is weak. Clone size is shown for a subset of rows, as once, few, many or a class of expanded clone.

clone size: -; V gene: TRBV29-1; D gene: TRBD1; J gene: TRBJ2-1; CDR3 DNA: TGCAGCGTTGAAGGCGTGGAGGACAGGGGGCACAATGAGCAGTTCTTC; CDR3 protein: CSVEGVEDRGHNEQFF
clone size: -; V gene: TRBV14; D gene: TRBD2; J gene: TRBJ2-1; CDR3 DNA: TGTGCCAGCAGCCAAGACGGGAAGACTAGCGGCTCCTACAATGAGCAGTTCTTC; CDR3 protein: CASSQDGKTSGSYNEQFF
clone size: many; V gene: TRBV2; D gene: -; J gene: TRBJ2-7; CDR3 DNA: TGTGCCAGCAGTGTGGCATACTACGAGCAGTACTTC; CDR3 protein: CASSVAYYEQYF
clone size: few; V gene: TRBV9; D gene: TRBD2; J gene: TRBJ2-1; CDR3 DNA: TGTGCCAGCAGCGTAGAGATCGGGAGGGGCTCCTACAATGAGCAGTTCTTC; CDR3 protein: CASSVEIGRGSYNEQFF
clone size: few; V gene: TRBV9; D gene: -; J gene: TRBJ2-5; CDR3 DNA: TGTGCCAGCAGCGTCTCTAGTTCGTCAGAGACCCAGTACTTC; CDR3 protein: CASSVSSSSETQYF
clone size: few; V gene: TRBV20-1; D gene: -; J gene: TRBJ1-6; CDR3 DNA: TGCAGTGCCTTACCTACAGGGAATTCACCCCTCCACTTT; CDR3 protein: CSALPTGNSPLHF
clone size: few; V gene: TRBV6-1; D gene: -; J gene: TRBJ2-7; CDR3 DNA: TGTGCCAGCGGGCGACAGGAGGGCTCCTACGAGCAGTACTTC; CDR3 protein: CASGRQEGSYEQYF
clone size: -; V gene: TRBV11-2; D gene: TRBD2; J gene: TRBJ2-2; CDR3 DNA: TGTGCCAGCAGCTTAGGTCCAGCGGGAGGGCCCGGGGAGCTGTTTTTT; CDR3 protein: CASSLGPAGGPGELFF
clone size: -; V gene: TRBV5-1; D gene: -; J gene: TRBJ2-5; CDR3 DNA: TGCGCCAGCAGCGACTCAGACCGAGAGACCCAGTACTTC; CDR3 protein: CASSDSDRETQYF
clone size: few; V gene: TRBV29-1; D gene: TRBD2; J gene: TRBJ2-3; CDR3 DNA: TGCAGCGGGGAGGGTAGCACAGATACGCAGTATTTT; CDR3 protein: CSGEGSTDTQYF
clone size: few; V gene: TRBV19; D gene: -; J gene: TRBJ2-1; CDR3 DNA: TGTGCCAGTAGGGGCTCGGGTTTGCGGGACGCTGAGCAGTTCTTC; CDR3 protein: CASRGSGLRDAEQFF
clone size: few; V gene: TRBV7-9; D gene: -; J gene: TRBJ2-1; CDR3 DNA: TGTGCCAGCAGCTTATTAAACCTTGAGCAGTTCTTC; CDR3 protein: CASSLLNLEQFF
clone size: many; V gene: TRBV7-3; D gene: TRBD2; J gene: TRBJ2-1; CDR3 DNA: TGTGCCAGCAGCTCGATGACTAGCGCTTACAATGAGCAGTTCTTC; CDR3 protein: CASSSMTSAYNEQFF
clone size: -; V gene: TRBV7-9; D gene: TRBD2; J gene: TRBJ2-3; CDR3 DNA: TGTGCCAGCGGACATGGACTAGCGGGACCGACAGATACGCAGTATTTT; CDR3 protein: CASGHGLAGPTDTQYF
clone size: -; V gene: TRBV28; D gene: -; J gene: TRBJ2-6; CDR3 DNA: TGTGCCAGCATTGGAGCGCCGGCGGGGGCCAACGTCCTGACTTTC; CDR3 protein: CASIGAPAGANVLTF
clone size: -; V gene: TRBV19; D gene: -; J gene: TRBJ1-5; CDR3 DNA: TGTGCCAGTAGTGTATCGACAGCTAGCAATCAGCCCCAGCATTTT; CDR3 protein: CASSVSTASNQPQHF
clone size: -; V gene: TRBV10-2; D gene: -; J gene: TRBJ2-7; CDR3 DNA: TGCGCCAGCAGTGCGGGACGGCGGGACGAGCAGTACTTC; CDR3 protein: CASSAGRRDEQYF
clone size: many; V gene: TRBV11-2; D gene: -; J gene: TRBJ2-3; CDR3 DNA: TGTGCCAGCAGCCCATTCCCAGATACGCAGTATTTT; CDR3 protein: CASSPFPDTQYF
clone size: many; V gene: TRBV4-1; D gene: -; J gene: TRBJ1-1; CDR3 DNA: TGCGCCAGCAGCCAAGATCCGAGGAACACTGAAGCTTTCTTT; CDR3 protein: CASSQDPRNTEAFF
clone size: many; V gene: TRBV6-5; D gene: TRBD1; J gene: TRBJ2-7; CDR3 DNA: TGTGCCAGCAGTTACACGTCCGGGACAGGGGCCGACGAGCAGTACTTC; CDR3 protein: CASSYTSGTGADEQYF
clone size: few; V gene: TRBV2; D gene: -; J gene: TRBJ1-3; CDR3 DNA: TGTGCCAGCAGTAGAAGTTTGGGTCTTGAAATCGCCATATATTTT; CDR3 protein: CASSRSLGLEIAIYF
clone size: many; V gene: TRBV3-1; D gene: -; J gene: TRBJ1-1; CDR3 DNA: TGTGCCAGCAGCCAACCCAAGGGGGGGCCGCGACCTAACACTGAAGCTTTCTTT; CDR3 protein: CASSQPKGGPRPNTEAFF
clone size: many; V gene: TRBV9; D gene: TRBD2; J gene: TRBJ2-3; CDR3 DNA: TGTGCCAGCAGCGTCCAAAGCGGGAGGAGCACAGATACGCAGTATTTT; CDR3 protein: CASSVQSGRSTDTQYF